This T cell receptor beta chain was sequenced in a study of identical twins. Study observations and caveats: Low generation-probability sequences were in excess among twin-shared out-of-frame alpha sequences.

As regards this clonotype: The target antigen is unknown.

With V trimmed by 3 bases and J by 2 bases, 13 bases remained unmatched. Germline assignment: CDR1 SGHRS and CDR2 YFSETQ. This CDR3 has 17 residues. Via MiXCR, TCRdb re-called the 5' RACE reads, giving one row per CDR3 protein. Among 420,000 or so distinct CDR3 sequences, roughly 18% were seen once, and the ten largest hold 12%. This clonotype was obtained from a man over 45 in good health. The sequenced sample consisted of naive T cells sorted from blood. The chain combines TRBV5-1 with TRBJ2-5, with 7 nucleotides matching TRBD2. The CDR3: CASSSPIEPGGQETQYF. As DNA, the CDR3 is TGCGCCAGCAGCTCCCCGATCGAACCGGGGGGACAAGAGACCCAGTACTTC.